This T cell receptor beta chain was sequenced for a study of blood T cell repertoires in COVID-19. Study-wide background: Sites in the United States, Italy and Spain provided acute and convalescent COVID-19 samples.

Authors' analysis steps: Amplifying reference gene primers gave estimates of nucleated cell counts. TCRdb keeps only in-frame clones here, not all; method: immunoSEQ multiplex PCR. For V, J and clone size, that table is used; D and trimming come from the DNA. The sample records fewer than 150,000 clones, around 77% being singletons. Trimming stripped 5 bases from V and 3 bases from J, with 17 bases between. Germline V lookup: CDR1 SGHTS, CDR2 YDEGEE. There are 15 residues in the CDR3. The sequence was obtained from a human donor in a cohort sampled during active COVID-19. Sequencing input: peripheral blood. The chain is built from TRBV5-8 and TRBJ2-5; D might be TRBD1 (5 bases). The CDR3 DNA follows: TGTGCCAGCAGTCTAGGGGCCTACCCTGAAGAGACCCAGTACTTC. Translating it yields CASSLGAYPEETQYF.